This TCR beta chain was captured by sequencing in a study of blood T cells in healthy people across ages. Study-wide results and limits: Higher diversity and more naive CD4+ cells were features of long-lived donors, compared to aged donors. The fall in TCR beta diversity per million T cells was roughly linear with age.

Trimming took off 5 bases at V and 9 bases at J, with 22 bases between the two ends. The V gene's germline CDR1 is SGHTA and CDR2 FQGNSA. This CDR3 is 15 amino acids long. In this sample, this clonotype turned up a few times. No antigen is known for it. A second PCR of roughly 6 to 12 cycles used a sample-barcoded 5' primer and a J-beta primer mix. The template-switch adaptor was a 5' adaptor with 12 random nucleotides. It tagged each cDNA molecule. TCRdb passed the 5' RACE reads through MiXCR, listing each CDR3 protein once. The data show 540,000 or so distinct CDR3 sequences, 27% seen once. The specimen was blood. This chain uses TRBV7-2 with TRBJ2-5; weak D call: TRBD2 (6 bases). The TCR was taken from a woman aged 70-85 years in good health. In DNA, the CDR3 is TGTGCCAGCAGCAATAACCGGGACTCTAGGCAGCCCCAGTACTTC. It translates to CASSNNRDSRQPQYF.